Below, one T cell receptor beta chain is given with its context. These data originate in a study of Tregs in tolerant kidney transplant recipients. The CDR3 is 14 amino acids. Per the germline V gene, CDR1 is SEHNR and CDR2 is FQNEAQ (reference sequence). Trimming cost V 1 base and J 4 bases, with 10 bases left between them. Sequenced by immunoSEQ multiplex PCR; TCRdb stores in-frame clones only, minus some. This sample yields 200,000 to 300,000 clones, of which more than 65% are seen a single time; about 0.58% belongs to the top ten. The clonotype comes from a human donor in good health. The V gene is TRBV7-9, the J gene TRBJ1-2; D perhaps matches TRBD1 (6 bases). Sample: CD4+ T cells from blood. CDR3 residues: CASSLVTGVYGYTF. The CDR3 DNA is TGTGCCAGCAGCTTAGTGACAGGAGTCTATGGCTACACCTTC.